This entry concerns a single T cell receptor (beta chain). What it binds is unknown. The authors ran a second PCR of 7 to 11 cycles using a sample-barcoded 5' primer and a J-beta primer mix. TCRdb passed the 5' RACE reads through MiXCR, listing each CDR3 protein once. The table records more than 500,000 distinct CDR3 sequences, approximately 26% of them present only once. Samples had at least 6 million PBMCs isolated from them. CDR3 length: 12 amino acids. Trimming cost V 7 bases and J 4 bases, with 10 bases left between them. The germline gives CDR1 SEHNR, CDR2 FQNEAQ (reference sequence). This sample was included in a study of blood T cells in healthy people across ages. Broader study findings: A strong correlation was found between TCR beta diversity and the percentage of naive T cells.

These data are also associated with another study on T cells of mothers and their children. That work adds: Researchers put all of the extracted RNA into cDNA synthesis, using roughly 1.5 ug per 15 ul. Regardless of relatedness, pairs show thymic selection shaping TCR recombination output in a similar manner.

The sequence derives from a boy aged 2 to 9 in good health. The sample comprised blood. The chain employs TRBV7-9 and TRBJ2-5; possibly TRBD2 for D (5 bases). CDR3 loop: CASKVAGETQYF. In nucleotides, the CDR3 is TGTGCCAGCAAGGTTGCGGGAGAGACCCAGTACTTC. Combining the CDR3 with reference TRBV7-9 and TRBJ2-5 gives the whole variable domain DTGVSQNPRHKITKRGQNVTFRCDPISEHNRLYWYRQTLGQGPEFLTYFQNEAQLEKSRLLSDRFSAERPKGSFSTLEIQRTEQGDSAMYLCASKVAGETQYFGPGTRLLVL.